This record concerns one T cell receptor (beta chain) sequence. This sample stems from a study of blood T cell repertoires in COVID-19. Background on the study: T cells, B-cell-depleted T cells, or PBMCs supplied cDNA or gDNA.

As handled by the study authors: Estimation of nucleated cell counts relied on the amplification of reference gene primers. Sequencing used immunoSEQ multiplex PCR; TCRdb keeps in-frame clones, though not all of them. The V and J calls and clone size come from that table; D and trimming were worked out from the DNA. In the table there are 65,000 to 85,000 clones, 88% of which are singletons. The germline CDR1 and CDR2 sequences are WNHNN and SYGVQD (reference sequence). With 4 bases clipped from V and 2 bases from J, the junction kept 7 bases outside the gene matches. The length of the CDR3 is 15 residues.

Sequencing input: peripheral blood. The chain combines TRBV10-1 with TRBJ2-7; 8 bases line up with TRBD1. The receptor was isolated from a human donor in a cohort sampled during active COVID-19. In DNA form, the CDR3 reads TGCGCCAGCAGTGGGGCACAGGGGGACCCCTACGAGCAGTACTTC. Its translation: CASSGAQGDPYEQYF.